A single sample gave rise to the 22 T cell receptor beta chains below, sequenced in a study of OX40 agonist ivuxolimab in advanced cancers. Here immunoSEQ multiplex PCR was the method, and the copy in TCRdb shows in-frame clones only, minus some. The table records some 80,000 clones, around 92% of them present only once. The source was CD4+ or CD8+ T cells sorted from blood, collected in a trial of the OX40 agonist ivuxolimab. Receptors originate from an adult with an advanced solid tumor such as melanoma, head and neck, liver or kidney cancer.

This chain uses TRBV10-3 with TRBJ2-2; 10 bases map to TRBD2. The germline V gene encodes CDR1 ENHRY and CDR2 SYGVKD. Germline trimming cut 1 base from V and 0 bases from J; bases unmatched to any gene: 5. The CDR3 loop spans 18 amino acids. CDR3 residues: CAISELPGLAANTGELFF. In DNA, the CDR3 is TGTGCCATCAGTGAGTTACCAGGACTAGCGGCGAACACCGGGGAGCTGTTTTTT.

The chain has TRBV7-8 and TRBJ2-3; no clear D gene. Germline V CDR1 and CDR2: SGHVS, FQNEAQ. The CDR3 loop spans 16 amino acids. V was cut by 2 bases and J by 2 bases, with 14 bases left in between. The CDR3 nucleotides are TGTGCCAGCAGCTTAATAGAACGGCTACCCACAGATACGCAGTATTTT. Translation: CASSLIERLPTDTQYF.

CDR3 sequence reads: CASSLGRAGGYTF. The CDR3 DNA reads TGTGCCAGCAGCTTGGGCCGGGCCGGCGGCTACACCTTC. The chain uses TRBV5-6 and TRBJ1-2; D unclear. The V end was cut by 0 bases, the J end by 8 bases, with 11 bases between. The CDR3 sequence is 13 residues long. Germline V gene sequence: CDR1 SGHDT, CDR2 YYEEEE.

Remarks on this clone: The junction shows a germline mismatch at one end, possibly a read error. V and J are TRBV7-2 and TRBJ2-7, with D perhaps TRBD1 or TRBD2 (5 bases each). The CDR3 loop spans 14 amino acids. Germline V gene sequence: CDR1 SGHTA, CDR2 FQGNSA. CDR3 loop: CASSLGDPAYEQYF. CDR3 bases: TGTGCCAGCAGTTTAGGGGACCCAGCCTACGAGCAGTACTTC.

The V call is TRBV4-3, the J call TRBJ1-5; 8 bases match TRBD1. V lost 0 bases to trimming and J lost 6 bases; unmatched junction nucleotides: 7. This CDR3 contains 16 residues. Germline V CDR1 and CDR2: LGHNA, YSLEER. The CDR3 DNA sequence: TGCGCCAGCAGCCAAGATTTGCAGGGGGCATTTCAGCCCCAGCATTTT. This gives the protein CASSQDLQGAFQPQHF.

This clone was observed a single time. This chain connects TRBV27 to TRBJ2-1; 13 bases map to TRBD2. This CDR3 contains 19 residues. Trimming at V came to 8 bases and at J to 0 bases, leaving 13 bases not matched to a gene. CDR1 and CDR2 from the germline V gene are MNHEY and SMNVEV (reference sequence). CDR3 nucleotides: TGTGCCAGCCTCCGTTGGGGACTAGCGGGGCTGAGCTCCTACAATGAGCAGTTCTTC. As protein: CASLRWGLAGLSSYNEQFF.

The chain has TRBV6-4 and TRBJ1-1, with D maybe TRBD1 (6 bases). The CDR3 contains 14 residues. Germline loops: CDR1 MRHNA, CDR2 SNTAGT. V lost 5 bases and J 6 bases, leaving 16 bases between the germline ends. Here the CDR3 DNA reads TGTGCCAGCAGTCCCGGGACAAGTGGAGCTGAAGCTTTCTTT. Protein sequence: CASSPGTSGAEAFF.

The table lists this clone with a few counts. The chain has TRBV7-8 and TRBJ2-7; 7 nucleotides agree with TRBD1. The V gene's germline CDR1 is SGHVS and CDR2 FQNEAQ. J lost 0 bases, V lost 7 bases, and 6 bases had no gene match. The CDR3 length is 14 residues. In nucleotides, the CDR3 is TGTGCCAGCATCGCCGGGACAGCCTCCTACGAGCAGTACTTC. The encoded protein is CASIAGTASYEQYF.

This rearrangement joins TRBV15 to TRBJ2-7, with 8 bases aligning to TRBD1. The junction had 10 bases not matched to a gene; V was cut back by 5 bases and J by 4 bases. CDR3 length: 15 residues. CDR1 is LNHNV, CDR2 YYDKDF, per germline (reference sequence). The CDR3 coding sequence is TGTGCCACCAGCGATGCAGGACAGGGAAAGTACGAGCAGTACTTC. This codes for CATSDAGQGKYEQYF.

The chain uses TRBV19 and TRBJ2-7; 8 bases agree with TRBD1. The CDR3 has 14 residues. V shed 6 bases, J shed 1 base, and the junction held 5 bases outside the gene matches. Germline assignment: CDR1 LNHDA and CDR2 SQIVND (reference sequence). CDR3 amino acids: CASSIWDRSYEQYF. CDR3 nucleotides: TGTGCCAGTAGCATTTGGGACAGGTCCTACGAGCAGTACTTC.

The DNA of the CDR3 is TGTGCCAGCAGCTTAGCTCAGGGGGCGCGGACCTACGAGCAGTACTTC. Protein: CASSLAQGARTYEQYF. The chain is built from TRBV7-2 and TRBJ2-7; 8 nucleotides align to TRBD1. The V gene end was trimmed by 0 bases and the J gene end by 2 bases; junction bases not matched to a gene: 6. Germline-derived CDR1 and CDR2 are SGHTA and FQGNSA. The CDR3 has 16 residues.

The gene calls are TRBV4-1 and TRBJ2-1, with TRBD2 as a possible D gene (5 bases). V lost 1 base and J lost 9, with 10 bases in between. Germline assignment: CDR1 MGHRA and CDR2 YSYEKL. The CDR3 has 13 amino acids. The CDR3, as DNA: TGCGCCAGCAGCCAAGGACTAAACGCTGAGCAGTTCTTC. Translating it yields CASSQGLNAEQFF.

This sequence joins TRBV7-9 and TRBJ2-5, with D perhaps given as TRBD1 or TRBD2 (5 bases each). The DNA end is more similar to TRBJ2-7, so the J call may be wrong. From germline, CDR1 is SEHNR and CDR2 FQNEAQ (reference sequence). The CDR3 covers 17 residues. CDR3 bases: TGTGCCAGCAGCTTCCTCCTCCCGGGACGGAACCCCTACGAGCAGTACTTC. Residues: CASSFLLPGRNPYEQYF.

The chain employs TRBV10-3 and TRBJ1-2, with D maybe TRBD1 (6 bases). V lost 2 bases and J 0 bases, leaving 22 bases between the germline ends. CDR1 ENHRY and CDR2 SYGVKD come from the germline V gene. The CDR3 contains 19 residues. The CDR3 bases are TGTGCCATCAGTGAGACCAACAGTCTCCGGACAGAGTCTAACTATGGCTACACCTTC. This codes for CAISETNSLRTESNYGYTF.

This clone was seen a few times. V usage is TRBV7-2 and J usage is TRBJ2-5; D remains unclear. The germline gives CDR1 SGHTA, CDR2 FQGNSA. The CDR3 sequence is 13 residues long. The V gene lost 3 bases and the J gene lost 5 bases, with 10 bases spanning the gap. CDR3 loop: CASSFPPDETQYF. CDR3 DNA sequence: TGTGCCAGCAGCTTCCCTCCCGACGAGACCCAGTACTTC.

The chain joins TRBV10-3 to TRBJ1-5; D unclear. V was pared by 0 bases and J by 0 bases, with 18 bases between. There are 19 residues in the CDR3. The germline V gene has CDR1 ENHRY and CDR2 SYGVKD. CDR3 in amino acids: CAISESGGQALYSNQPQHF. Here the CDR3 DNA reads TGTGCCATCAGTGAGTCAGGCGGGCAGGCCCTTTATAGCAATCAGCCCCAGCATTTT.

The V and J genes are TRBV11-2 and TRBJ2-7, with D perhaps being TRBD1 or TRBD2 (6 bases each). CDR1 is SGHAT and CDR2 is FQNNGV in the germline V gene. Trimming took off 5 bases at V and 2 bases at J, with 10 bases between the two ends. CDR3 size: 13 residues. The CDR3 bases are TGTGCCAGCAGCACGGGGGCCCCCTACGAGCAGTACTTC. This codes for CASSTGAPYEQYF.

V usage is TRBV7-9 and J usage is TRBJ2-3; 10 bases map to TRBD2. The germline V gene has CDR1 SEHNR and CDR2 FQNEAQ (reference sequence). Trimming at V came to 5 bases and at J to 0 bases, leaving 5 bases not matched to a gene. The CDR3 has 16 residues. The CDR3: CASSQPGLASTDTQYF. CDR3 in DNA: TGTGCCAGCAGCCAACCGGGACTAGCGAGCACAGATACGCAGTATTTT.

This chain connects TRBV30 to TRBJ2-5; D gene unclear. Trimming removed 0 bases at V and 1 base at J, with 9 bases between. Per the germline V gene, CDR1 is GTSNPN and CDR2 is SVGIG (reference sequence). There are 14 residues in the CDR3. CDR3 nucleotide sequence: TGTGCCTGGAGTGTGCTCAGCCCCCAAGAGACCCAGTACTTC. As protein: CAWSVLSPQETQYF.

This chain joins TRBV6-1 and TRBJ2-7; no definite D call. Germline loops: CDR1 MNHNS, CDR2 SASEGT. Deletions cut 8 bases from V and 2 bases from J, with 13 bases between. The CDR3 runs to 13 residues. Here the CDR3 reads CASGLTGAYEQYF. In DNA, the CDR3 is TGTGCCAGCGGGCTAACTGGGGCCTACGAGCAGTACTTC.

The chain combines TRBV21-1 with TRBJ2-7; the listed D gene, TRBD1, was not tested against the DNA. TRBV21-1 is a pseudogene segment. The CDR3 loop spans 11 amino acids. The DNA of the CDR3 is TGTGCCAGCGTGTCACCGGGACAGGGAGGCTTC. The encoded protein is CASVSPGQGGF.

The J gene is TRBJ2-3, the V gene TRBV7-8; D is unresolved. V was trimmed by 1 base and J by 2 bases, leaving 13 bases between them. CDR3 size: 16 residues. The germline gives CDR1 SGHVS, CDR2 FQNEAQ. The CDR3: CASSLVGIDNTDTQYF. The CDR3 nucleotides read TGTGCCAGCAGCTTAGTAGGGATTGACAACACAGATACGCAGTATTTT. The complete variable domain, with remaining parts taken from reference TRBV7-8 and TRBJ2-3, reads GAGVSQSPRYKVAKRGQDVALRCDPISGHVSLFWYQQALGQGPEFLTYFQNEAQLDKSGLPSDRFFAERPEGSVSTLKIQRTQQEDSAVYLCASSLVGIDNTDTQYFGPGTRLTVL.